This T cell receptor (beta chain) was retrieved from a study of T cells in tuberculosis. Here immunoSEQ multiplex PCR was the method, and the copy in TCRdb shows in-frame clones only, minus some. This repertoire shows around 45,000 clones, 90% to 95% found once; its top ten account for 1.5% to 2%. V lost 2 bases, J lost 5 bases, and 12 bases lay in between. Per germline, CDR1 SEHNR and CDR2 FQNEAQ (reference sequence). The CDR3 sequence is 14 residues long. The specimen was PBMCs. The clonotype was recovered from a donor aged 10 to 29 with latent tuberculosis or without tuberculosis infection. Some clones in this sample may be carry-over from other donors' samples. This sequence joins TRBV7-9 and TRBJ1-1; tentative D call: TRBD1 (5 bases). CDR3 protein: CASSLQGGRTEAFF. DNA of the CDR3: TGTGCCAGCAGCTTACAGGGAGGAAGGACTGAAGCTTTCTTT.